This T cell receptor beta chain was recovered during a study of neurological immune-mediated disorders. CDR3 length equals 13 residues. V was pared by 5 bases and J by 7 bases, with 15 bases between. A single record per CDR3 protein comes from TCRdb applying MiXCR to the 5' RACE reads. The repertoire holds 87,000 or so distinct CDR3 sequences, with roughly 3.2% as singletons. This clonotype was detected a few times. From 2 million PBMCs stored at -80 C, the unsorted libraries were generated. The genes are TRBV12-3 or TRBV12-4 and TRBJ2-7; no clear D. This clonotype was obtained from a woman aged 45-65 years with multiple sclerosis. The sequencing sample was made of PBMCs. This CDR3 is CASSLPNSTEQYF. In DNA, the CDR3 is TGTGCCAGCAGTCTCCCTAATTCCACAGAGCAGTACTTC.